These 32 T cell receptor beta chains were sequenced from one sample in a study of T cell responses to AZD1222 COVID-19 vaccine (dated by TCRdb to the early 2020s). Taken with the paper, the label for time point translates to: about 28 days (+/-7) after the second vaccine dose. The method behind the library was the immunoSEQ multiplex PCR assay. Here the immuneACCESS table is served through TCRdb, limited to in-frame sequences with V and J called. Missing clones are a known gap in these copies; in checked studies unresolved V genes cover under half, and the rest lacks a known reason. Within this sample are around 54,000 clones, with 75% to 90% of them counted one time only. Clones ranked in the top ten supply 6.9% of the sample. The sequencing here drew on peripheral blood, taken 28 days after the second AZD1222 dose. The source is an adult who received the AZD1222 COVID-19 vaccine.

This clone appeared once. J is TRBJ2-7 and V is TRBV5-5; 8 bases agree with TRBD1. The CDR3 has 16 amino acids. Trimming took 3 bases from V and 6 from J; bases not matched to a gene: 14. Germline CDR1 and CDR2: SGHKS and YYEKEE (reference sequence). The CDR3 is CASSSLPTGVISEQYF. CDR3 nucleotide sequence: TGTGCCAGCAGCTCCCTGCCGACAGGGGTTATTAGCGAGCAGTACTTC.

The CDR3 spells CASWENTQYF. DNA of the CDR3: TGTGCCAGCTGGGAAAATACGCAGTATTTT. V and J are TRBV2 and TRBJ2-3; D is ambiguous. The germline CDR1 and CDR2 sequences are SNHLY and FYNNEI. The CDR3 has 10 residues. Trimming pared 8 bases from V and 7 bases from J, leaving 7 bases between.

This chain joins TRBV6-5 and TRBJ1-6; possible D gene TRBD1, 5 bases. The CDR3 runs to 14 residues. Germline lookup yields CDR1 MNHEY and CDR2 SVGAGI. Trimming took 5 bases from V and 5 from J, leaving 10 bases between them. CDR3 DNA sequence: TGTGCCAGCAGTAACTGGGGGAATAATTCACCCCTCCACTTT. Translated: CASSNWGNNSPLHF.

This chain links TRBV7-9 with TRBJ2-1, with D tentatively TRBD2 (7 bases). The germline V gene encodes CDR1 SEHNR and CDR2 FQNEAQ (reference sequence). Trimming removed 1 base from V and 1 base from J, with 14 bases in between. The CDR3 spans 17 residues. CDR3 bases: TGTGCCAGCAGCTTAGGAGCGGGACAATTATCCTACAATGAGCAGTTCTTC. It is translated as CASSLGAGQLSYNEQFF.

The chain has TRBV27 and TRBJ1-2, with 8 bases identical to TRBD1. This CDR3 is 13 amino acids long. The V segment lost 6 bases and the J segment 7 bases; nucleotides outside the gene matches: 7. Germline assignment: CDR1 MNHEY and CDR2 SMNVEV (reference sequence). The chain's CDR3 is CASSDGQGGGYTF. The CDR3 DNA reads TGTGCCAGCAGCGACGGACAGGGTGGTGGCTACACCTTC.

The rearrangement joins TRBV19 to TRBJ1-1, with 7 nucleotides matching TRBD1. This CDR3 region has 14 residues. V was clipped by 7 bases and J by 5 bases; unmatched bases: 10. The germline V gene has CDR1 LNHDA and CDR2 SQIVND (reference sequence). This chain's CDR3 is CASNRDSLTTEAFF. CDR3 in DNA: TGTGCCAGTAACCGGGACAGTTTGACGACTGAAGCTTTCTTT. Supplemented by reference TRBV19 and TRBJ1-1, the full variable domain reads DGGITQSPKYLFRKEGQNVTLSCEQNLNHDAMYWYRQDPGQGLRLIYYSQIVNDFQKGDIAEGYSVSREKKESFPLTVTSAQKNPTAFYLCASNRDSLTTEAFFGQGTRLTVV.

The CDR3 nucleotides are TGTGCCAGCAGCTTAGATTTCAGGGGGGACTATGGCTACACCTTC. Its translation is CASSLDFRGDYGYTF. The gene calls are TRBV7-2 and TRBJ1-2; 7 nucleotides match TRBD1. Germline V lookup: CDR1 SGHTA, CDR2 FQGNSA. V lost 1 base, J lost 3 bases, and 5 bases stayed unmatched. The CDR3 has 15 residues.

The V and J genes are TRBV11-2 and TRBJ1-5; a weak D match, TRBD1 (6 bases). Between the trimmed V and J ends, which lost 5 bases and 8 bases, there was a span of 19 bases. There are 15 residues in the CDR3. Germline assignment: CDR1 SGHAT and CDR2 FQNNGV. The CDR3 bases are TGTGCCAGCAGCCAGGAAGGCAGGGGCGAGGAGCCCCAGCATTTT. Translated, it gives CASSQEGRGEEPQHF.

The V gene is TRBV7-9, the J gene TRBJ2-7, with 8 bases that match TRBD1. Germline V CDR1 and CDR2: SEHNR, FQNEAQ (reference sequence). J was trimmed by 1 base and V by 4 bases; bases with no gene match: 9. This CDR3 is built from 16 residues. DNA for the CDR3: TGTGCCAGCAGCTCTCGACAGGGGATAGAGTCCTACGAGCAGTACTTC. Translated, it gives CASSSRQGIESYEQYF.

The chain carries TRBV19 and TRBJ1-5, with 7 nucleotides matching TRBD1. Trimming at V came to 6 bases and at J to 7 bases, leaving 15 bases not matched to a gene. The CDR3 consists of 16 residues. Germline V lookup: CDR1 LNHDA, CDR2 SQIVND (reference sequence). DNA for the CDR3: TGTGCCAGTAGCCCCTACTCAACAGGGGTAGGCCAGCCCCAGCATTTT. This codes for CASSPYSTGVGQPQHF.

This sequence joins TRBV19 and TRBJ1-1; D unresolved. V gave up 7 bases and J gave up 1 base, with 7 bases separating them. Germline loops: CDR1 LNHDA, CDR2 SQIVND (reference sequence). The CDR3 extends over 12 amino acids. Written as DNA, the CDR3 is TGTGCCAGTAACAACAAGAACACTGAAGCTTTCTTT. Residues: CASNNKNTEAFF.

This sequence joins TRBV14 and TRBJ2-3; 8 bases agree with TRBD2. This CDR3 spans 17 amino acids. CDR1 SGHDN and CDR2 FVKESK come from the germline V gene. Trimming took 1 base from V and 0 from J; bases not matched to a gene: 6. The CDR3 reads CASSQGPTSGSTDTQYF. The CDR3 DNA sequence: TGTGCCAGCAGCCAAGGCCCCACTAGCGGAAGCACAGATACGCAGTATTTT.

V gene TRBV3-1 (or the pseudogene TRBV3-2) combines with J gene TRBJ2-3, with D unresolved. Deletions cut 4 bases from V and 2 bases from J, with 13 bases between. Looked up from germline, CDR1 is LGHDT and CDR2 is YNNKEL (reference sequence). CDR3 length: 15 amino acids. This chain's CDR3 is CASSPLSSPTDTQYF. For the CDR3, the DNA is TGTGCCAGCAGCCCCCTCTCGAGCCCCACAGATACGCAGTATTTT.

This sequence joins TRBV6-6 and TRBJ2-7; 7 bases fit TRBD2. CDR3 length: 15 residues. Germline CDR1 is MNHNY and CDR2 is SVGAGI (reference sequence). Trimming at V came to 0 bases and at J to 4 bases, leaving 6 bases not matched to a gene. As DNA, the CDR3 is TGTGCCAGCAGTTACTCGGGAGGGCTCGGGTACGAGCAGTACTTC. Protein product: CASSYSGGLGYEQYF.

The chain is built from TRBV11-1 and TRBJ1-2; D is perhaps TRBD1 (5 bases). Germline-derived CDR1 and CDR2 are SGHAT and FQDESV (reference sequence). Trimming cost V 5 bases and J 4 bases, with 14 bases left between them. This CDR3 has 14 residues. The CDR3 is CASSALGAVYGYTF. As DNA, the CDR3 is TGTGCCAGCAGCGCCTTAGGGGCAGTCTATGGCTACACCTTC. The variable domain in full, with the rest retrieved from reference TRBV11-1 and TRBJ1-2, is EAEVAQSPRYKITEKSQAVAFWCDPISGHATLYWYRQILGQGPELLVQFQDESVVDDSQLPKDRFSAERLKGVDSTLKIQPAELGDSAMYLCASSALGAVYGYTFGSGTRLTVV.

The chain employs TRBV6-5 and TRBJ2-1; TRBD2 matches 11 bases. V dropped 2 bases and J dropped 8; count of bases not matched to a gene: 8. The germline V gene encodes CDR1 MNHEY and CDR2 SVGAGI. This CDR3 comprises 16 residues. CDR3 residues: CASSYILAGERDEQFF. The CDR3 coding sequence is TGTGCCAGCAGTTACATACTAGCGGGGGAGCGGGATGAGCAGTTCTTC.

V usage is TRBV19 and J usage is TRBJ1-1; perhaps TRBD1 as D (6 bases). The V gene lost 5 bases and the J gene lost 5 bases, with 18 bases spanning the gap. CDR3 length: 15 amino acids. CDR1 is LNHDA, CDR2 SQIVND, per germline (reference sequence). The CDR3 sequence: CASSLSGLQGTEAFF. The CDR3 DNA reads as TGTGCCAGTAGTCTCTCGGGACTCCAGGGGACTGAAGCTTTCTTT.

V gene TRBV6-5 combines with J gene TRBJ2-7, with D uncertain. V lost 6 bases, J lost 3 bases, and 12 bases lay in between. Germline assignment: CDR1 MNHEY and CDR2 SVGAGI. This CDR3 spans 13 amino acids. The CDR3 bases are TGTGCCAGCAGGGCCGGCCAAAACTACGAGCAGTACTTC. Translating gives CASRAGQNYEQYF.

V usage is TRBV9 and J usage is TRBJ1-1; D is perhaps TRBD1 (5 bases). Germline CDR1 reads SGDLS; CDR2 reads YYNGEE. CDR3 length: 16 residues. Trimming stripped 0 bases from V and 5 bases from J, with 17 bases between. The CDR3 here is CASSVGGPGARTEAFF. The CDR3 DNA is TGTGCCAGCAGCGTAGGCGGGCCCGGGGCGAGGACTGAAGCTTTCTTT.

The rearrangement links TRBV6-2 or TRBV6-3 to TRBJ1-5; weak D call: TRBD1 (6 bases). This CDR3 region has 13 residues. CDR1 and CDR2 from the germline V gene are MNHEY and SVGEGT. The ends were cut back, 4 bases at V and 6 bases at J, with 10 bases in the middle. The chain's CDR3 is CASSSQGSQPQHF. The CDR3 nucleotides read TGTGCCAGCAGTTCCCAGGGGAGTCAGCCCCAGCATTTT.

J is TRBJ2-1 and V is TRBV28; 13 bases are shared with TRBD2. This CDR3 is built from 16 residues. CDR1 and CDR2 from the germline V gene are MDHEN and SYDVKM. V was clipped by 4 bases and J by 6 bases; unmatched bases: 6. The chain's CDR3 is CASSYGRTSGSNEQFF. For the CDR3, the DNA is TGTGCCAGCAGTTACGGGAGGACTAGCGGGAGCAATGAGCAGTTCTTC.

CDR3 sequence reads: CASTLTSYGYTF. In nucleotides, the CDR3 is TGTGCCAGCACCCTTACATCCTATGGCTACACCTTC. The chain joins TRBV5-8 to TRBJ1-2; D unclear. V shed 6 bases and J shed 4 bases, with 10 bases lying between them. The germline V gene encodes CDR1 SGHTS and CDR2 YDEGEE. CDR3 size: 12 residues.

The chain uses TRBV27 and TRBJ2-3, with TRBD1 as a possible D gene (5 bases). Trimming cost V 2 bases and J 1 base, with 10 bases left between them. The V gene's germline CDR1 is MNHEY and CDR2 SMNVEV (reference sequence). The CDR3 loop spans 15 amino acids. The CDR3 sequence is CASSLGQGRTDTQYF. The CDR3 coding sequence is TGTGCCAGCAGTTTAGGGCAGGGCCGCACAGATACGCAGTATTTT.

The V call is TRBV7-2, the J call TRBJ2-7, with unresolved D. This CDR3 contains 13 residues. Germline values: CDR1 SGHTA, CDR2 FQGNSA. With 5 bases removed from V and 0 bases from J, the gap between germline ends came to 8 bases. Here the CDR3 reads CASSPSGSYEQYF. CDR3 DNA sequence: TGTGCCAGCAGCCCCTCAGGCTCCTACGAGCAGTACTTC.

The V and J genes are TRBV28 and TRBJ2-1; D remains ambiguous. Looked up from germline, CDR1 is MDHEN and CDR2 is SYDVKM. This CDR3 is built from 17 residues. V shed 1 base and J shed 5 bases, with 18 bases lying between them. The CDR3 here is CASSLLTRPLGHNEQFF. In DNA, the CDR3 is TGTGCCAGCAGTTTATTAACTCGGCCCCTAGGGCACAATGAGCAGTTCTTC.

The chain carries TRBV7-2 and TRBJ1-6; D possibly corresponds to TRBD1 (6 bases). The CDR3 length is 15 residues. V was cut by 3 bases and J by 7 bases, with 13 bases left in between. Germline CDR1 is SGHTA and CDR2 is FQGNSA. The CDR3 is CASSFGQLQNSPLHF. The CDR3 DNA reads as TGTGCCAGCAGCTTTGGACAGCTACAAAATTCACCCCTCCACTTT.

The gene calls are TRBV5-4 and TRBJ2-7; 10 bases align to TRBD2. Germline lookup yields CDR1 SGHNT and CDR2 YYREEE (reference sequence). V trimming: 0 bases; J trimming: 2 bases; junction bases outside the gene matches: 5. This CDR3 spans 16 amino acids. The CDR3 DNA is TGTGCCAGCAGCTTGGCTAGCGGGGGCGTCCCCTACGAGCAGTACTTC. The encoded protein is CASSLASGGVPYEQYF.

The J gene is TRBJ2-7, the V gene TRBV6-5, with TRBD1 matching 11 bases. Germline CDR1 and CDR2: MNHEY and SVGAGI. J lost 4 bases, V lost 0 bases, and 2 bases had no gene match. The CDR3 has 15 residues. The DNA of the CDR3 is TGTGCCAGCAGTTACTCCGGACAGGGGGCTTACGAGCAGTACTTC. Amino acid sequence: CASSYSGQGAYEQYF.

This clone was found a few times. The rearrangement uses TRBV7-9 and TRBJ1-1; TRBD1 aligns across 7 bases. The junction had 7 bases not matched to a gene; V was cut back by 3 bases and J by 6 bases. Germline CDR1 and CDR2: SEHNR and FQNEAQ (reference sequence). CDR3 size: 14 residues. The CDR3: CASSFRGTDSEAFF. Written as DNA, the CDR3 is TGTGCCAGCAGCTTCCGGGGGACAGATTCTGAAGCTTTCTTT. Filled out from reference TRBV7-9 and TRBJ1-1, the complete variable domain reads DTGVSQNPRHKITKRGQNVTFRCDPISEHNRLYWYRQTLGQGPEFLTYFQNEAQLEKSRLLSDRFSAERPKGSFSTLEIQRTEQGDSAMYLCASSFRGTDSEAFFGQGTRLTVV.

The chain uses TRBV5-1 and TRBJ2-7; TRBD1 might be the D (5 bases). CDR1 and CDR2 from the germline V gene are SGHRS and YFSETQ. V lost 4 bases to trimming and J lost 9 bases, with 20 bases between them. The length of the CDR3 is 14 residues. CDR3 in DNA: TGCGCCAGCAGCCGAGAAGGGGCAGCTCTGGGGCAGTACTTC. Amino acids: CASSREGAALGQYF.

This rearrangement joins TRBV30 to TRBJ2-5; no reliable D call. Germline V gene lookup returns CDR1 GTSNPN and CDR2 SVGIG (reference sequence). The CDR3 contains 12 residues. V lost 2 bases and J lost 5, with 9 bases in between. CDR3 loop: CAWSPPTETQYF. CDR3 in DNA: TGTGCCTGGAGTCCCCCCACGGAGACCCAGTACTTC.

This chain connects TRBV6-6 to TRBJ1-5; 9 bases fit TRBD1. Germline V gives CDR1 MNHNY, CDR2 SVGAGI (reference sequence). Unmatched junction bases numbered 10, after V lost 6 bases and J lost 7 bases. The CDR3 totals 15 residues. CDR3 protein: CASRFTGGEVQPQHF. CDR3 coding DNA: TGTGCCAGCAGATTCACAGGGGGCGAGGTACAGCCCCAGCATTTT.